This T cell receptor (beta chain) was captured by sequencing in a study of cytomegalovirus exposure and HLA in healthy donors. General observations from the study: One cluster of highly shared sequence variants probably arose as a sequencing artifact. Being productive about 90% or about 30% of the time was typical of most TCR beta V segments in an earlier analysis.

Primers included in the PCR were 60 Vbeta and 13 Jbeta primers. Method: immunoSEQ multiplex PCR; TCRdb's copy keeps in-frame clones and lacks some. The data contain approximately 120,000 clones, less than 85% of them singletons. The CDR3 sequence is 14 residues long. V lost 6 bases, J lost 3 bases, and 5 bases stayed unmatched. Per the germline V gene, CDR1 is SNHLY and CDR2 is FYNNEI. In its sample, this clone was seen a few times. Its antigen is unknown. V usage is TRBV2 and J usage is TRBJ1-5; 7 bases agree with TRBD1. The TCR was taken from a man under 40 in good health and CMV-seropositive. The specimen sequenced was PBMCs. As DNA, the CDR3 is TGTGCCAGCAGCGAAAGGGGGCCCAATCAGCCCCAGCATTTT. Amino acid sequence: CASSERGPNQPQHF.